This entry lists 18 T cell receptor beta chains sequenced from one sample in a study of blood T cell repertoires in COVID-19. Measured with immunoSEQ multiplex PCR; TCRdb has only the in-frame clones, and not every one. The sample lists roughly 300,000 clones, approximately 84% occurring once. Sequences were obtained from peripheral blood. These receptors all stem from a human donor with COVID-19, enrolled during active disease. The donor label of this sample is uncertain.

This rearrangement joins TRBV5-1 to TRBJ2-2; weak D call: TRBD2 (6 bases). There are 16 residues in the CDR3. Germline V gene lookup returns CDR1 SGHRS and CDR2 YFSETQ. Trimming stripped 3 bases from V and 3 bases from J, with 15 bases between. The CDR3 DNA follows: TGCGCCAGCAGCTGGGGTGGAGGGGCGGACACCGGGGAGCTGTTTTTT. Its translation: CASSWGGGADTGELFF.

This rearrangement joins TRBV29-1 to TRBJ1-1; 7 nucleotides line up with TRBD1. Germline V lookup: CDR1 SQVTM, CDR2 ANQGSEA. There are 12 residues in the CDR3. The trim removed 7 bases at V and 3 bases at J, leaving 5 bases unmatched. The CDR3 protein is CSGRDSYTEAFF. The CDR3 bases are TGCAGCGGGAGGGACAGCTACACTGAAGCTTTCTTT.

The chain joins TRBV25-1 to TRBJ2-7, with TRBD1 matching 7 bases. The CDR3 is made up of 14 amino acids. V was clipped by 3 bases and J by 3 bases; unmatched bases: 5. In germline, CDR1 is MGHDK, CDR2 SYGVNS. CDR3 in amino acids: CASSDRQGRYEQYF. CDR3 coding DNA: TGTGCCAGCAGTGACAGACAGGGCCGCTACGAGCAGTACTTC.

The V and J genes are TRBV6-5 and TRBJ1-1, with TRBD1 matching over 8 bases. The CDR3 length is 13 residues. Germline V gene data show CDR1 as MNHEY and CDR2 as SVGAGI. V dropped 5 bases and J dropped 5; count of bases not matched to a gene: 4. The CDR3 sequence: CASSRDRWTEAFF. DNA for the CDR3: TGTGCCAGCAGTCGGGACAGGTGGACTGAAGCTTTCTTT.

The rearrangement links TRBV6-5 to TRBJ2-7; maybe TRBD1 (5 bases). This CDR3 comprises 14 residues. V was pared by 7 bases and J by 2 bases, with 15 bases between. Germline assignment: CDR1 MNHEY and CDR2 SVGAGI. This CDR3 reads CASTTDRWAYEQYF. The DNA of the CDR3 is TGTGCCAGCACCACTGACAGATGGGCCTACGAGCAGTACTTC.

This CDR3 is CASSFGPLQYF. Here the CDR3 DNA reads TGCGCCAGCAGCTTTGGGCCCCTCCAGTACTTC. This chain uses TRBV5-1 with TRBJ2-7; D ambiguous. Trimming removed 2 bases from V and 10 bases from J, with 10 bases in between. The CDR3 has 11 residues. Germline CDR1 reads SGHRS; CDR2 reads YFSETQ. The complete variable domain, with remaining parts taken from reference TRBV5-1 and TRBJ2-7, reads KAGVTQTPRYLIKTRGQQVTLSCSPISGHRSVSWYQQTPGQGLQFLFEYFSETQRNKGNFPGRFSGRQFSNSRSEMNVSTLELGDSALYLCASSFGPLQYFGPGTRLTVT.

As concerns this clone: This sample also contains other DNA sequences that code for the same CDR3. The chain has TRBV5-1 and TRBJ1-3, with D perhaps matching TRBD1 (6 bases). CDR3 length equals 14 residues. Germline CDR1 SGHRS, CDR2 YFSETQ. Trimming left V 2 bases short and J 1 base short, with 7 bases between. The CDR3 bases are TGCGCCAGCAGCTTACAGGGTTCTGGAAACACCATATATTTT. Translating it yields CASSLQGSGNTIYF.

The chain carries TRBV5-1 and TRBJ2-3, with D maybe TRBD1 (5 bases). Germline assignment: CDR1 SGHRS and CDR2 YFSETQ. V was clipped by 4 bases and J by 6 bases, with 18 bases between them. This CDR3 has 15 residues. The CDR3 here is CASSLVGGHSDTQYF. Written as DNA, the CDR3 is TGCGCCAGCAGCCTAGTCGGTGGACACTCGGATACGCAGTATTTT.

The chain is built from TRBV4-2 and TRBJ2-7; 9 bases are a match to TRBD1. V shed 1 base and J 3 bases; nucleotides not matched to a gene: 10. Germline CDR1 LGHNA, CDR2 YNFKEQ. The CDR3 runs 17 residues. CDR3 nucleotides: TGTGCCAGCAGCCAAGGGGTGGGAGGACAGGGGTTCTACGAGCAGTACTTC. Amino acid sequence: CASSQGVGGQGFYEQYF.

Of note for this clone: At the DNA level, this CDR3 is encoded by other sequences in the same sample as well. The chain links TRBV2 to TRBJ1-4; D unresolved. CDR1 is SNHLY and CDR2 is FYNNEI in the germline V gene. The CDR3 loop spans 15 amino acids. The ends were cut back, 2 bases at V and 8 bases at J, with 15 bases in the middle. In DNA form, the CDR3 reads TGTGCCAGCAGTGAATGGGCAGGAAGCGGGGAAAAACTGTTTTTT. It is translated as CASSEWAGSGEKLFF.

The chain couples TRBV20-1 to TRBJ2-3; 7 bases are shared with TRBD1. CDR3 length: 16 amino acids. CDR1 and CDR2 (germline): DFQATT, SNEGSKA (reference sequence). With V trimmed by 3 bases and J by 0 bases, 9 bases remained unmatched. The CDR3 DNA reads TGCAGTGCTAGTTTTAGAACAGGGGCTAGCACAGATACGCAGTATTTT. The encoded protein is CSASFRTGASTDTQYF.

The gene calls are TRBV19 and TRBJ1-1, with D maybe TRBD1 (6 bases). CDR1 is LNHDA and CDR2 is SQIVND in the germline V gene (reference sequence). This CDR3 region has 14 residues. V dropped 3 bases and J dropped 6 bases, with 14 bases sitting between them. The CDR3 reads CASSMTTGQAEAFF. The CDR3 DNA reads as TGTGCCAGTAGTATGACCACAGGGCAGGCTGAAGCTTTCTTT.

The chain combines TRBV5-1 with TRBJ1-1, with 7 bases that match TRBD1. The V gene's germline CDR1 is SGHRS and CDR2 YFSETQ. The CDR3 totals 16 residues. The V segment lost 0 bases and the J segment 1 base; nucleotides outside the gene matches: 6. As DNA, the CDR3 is TGCGCCAGCAGCTTGGCGGGGACAGTGAGGAACACTGAAGCTTTCTTT. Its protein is CASSLAGTVRNTEAFF. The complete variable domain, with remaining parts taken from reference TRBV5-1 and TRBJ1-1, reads KAGVTQTPRYLIKTRGQQVTLSCSPISGHRSVSWYQQTPGQGLQFLFEYFSETQRNKGNFPGRFSGRQFSNSRSEMNVSTLELGDSALYLCASSLAGTVRNTEAFFGQGTRLTVV.

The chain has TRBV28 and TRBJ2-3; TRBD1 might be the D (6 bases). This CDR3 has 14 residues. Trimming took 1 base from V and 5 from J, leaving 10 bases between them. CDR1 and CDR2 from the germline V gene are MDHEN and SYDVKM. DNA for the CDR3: TGTGCCAGCAGTTTATCAGGGGTGGTAGATACGCAGTATTTT. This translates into CASSLSGVVDTQYF.

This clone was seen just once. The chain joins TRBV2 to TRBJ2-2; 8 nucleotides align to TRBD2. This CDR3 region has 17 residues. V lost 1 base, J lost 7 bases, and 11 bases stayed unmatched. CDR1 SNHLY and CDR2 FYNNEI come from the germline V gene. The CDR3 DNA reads TGTGCCAGCAGTGAAGTACCGGCCGGGGGGGTTGGCGGGGAGCTGTTTTTT. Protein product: CASSEVPAGGVGGELFF.

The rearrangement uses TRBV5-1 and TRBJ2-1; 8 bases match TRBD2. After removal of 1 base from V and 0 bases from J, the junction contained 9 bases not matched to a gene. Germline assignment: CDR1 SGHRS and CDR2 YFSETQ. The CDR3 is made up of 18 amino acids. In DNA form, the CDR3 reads TGCGCCAGCAGCTTGTCGTGGGTAGCGGGGCCCTCCTACAATGAGCAGTTCTTC. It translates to CASSLSWVAGPSYNEQFF.

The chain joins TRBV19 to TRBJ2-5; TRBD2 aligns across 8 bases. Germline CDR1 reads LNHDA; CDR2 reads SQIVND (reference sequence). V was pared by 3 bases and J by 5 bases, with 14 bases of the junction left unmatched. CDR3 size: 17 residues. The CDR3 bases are TGTGCCAGTAGTATCGGGGGGGTAGCGGCGCTTAAGGAGACCCAGTACTTC. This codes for CASSIGGVAALKETQYF. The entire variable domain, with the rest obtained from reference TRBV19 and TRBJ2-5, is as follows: DGGITQSPKYLFRKEGQNVTLSCEQNLNHDAMYWYRQDPGQGLRLIYYSQIVNDFQKGDIAEGYSVSREKKESFPLTVTSAQKNPTAFYLCASSIGGVAALKETQYFGPGTRLLVL.

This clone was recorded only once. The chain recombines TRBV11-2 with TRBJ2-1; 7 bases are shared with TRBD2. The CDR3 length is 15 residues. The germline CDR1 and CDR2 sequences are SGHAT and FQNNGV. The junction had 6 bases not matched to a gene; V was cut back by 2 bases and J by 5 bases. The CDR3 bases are TGTGCCAGCAGCTTAACCGGGACTAACAACAATGAGCAGTTCTTC. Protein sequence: CASSLTGTNNNEQFF.